This TCR beta chain comes out of a study of blood T cell repertoires in COVID-19 (dated by TCRdb to 2020 to 2021). Regarding the complete study: The collaborator samples originated in the United States, Italy and Spain and spanned the acute and convalescent phases of COVID-19. The material from the prospective study consisted of cDNA or gDNA derived from T cells, B-cell-depleted T cells, or PBMCs. Deeply sampled blood TCRbeta repertoires from subjects exposed to, actively infected with, or recovered from COVID-19 were included in the dataset. A freely available public database, intended as a resource for researchers studying the immune response to SARS-CoV-2, is where the repertoires were released. The samples were drawn from the first 160 participants of the ongoing ImmuneRACE study and from 950 to 1,500 subjects provided by 6 global collaborators. Sample metadata almost always included a de-identified subject ID, COVID-19 status, age in years and sex. Where available, HLA class I and class II types were obtained from metadata supplied by the sample provider rather than from assay-based typing.

CDR1 and CDR2 are drawn from the germline V gene: SGHTA, FQGNSA. The CDR3, from cysteine to phenylalanine, totals 11 residues. The CDR3 DNA has 33 bases and is translated from base 1. V sheds 3 bases and J sheds 9 bases, leaving 6 bases between their ends. What the authors observed across the whole study: How much clinical and demographic metadata was included differed by source and by participant, and the metadata was provided uncurated.

As to this clone: The target of this receptor is not known. Base qualities were left out, and no much larger clone turns up one base away.

TCRbeta CDR3 regions were amplified from genomic DNA using the immunoSEQ Assay, a bias-controlled multiplex PCR. The authors' pipeline ran thus. Within the assay, amplification of reference gene primers was used to estimate how many nucleated cells each sample contained. Sequence reads were collapsed and filtered to measure the absolute abundance of every unique TCRbeta CDR3 rearrangement. Productive Simpson clonality was computed per sample as the square root of Simpson's diversity index over productive rearrangements. This immuneACCESS table, as held by TCRdb, lists in-frame sequences with V and J called but not all clones. Of the missing ones, under half trace to an unresolved V gene in checked studies; the others have no known cause. V and J calls and clone size follow that table, whereas D and trimming were derived from the DNA. The sample data list roughly 200,000 clones, and approximately 83% of these were observed just once. The ten largest clones add up to approximately 9.9% of the sample.

Collaborating institutions collected whole blood in K2EDTA tubes following their own protocols. For TCRbeta analysis, collaborators shipped samples in one of three forms: frozen whole blood, isolated PBMCs, or DNA extracted from either of those sample types. The chain joins TRBV7-2 to TRBJ2-1; the D gene is unclear. The sequence derives from a human donor with active or convalescent COVID-19. The donor label of this sample is uncertain. Material: peripheral blood. For the CDR3, the sequence is CASSFRVEQFF. At the DNA level, the sequence is TGTGCCAGCAGCTTTAGAGTTGAGCAGTTCTTC.